Each of the 27 T cell receptor beta chains below was sequenced from the same sample in a study of breast tumors, draining lymph nodes, adjacent tissues (dated by TCRdb to 2015 to 2016). Lymph node samples came from the axillary draining lymph nodes of breast cancer patients. Library generation was performed with multiplex PCR. Sequencing instrument: Illumina HiSeq 2000. TCRdb reran the public reads through fastp at Q25 and MiXCR, keeping productive beta chains. Merged by CDR3 protein, the rows form single entries marked with the most common genes and DNA. This sample holds some 85,000 distinct CDR3 sequences; roughly 29% were observed only once. The ten largest clones represent 8.1% of the sample. The material sequenced was axillary lymph node tissue. The origin of the receptors is a female donor with breast cancer. Some clones in this sample may be carry-over from other donors' samples.

This clonotype appeared many times. This chain uses TRBV29-1 with TRBJ1-2, with a possible D match to TRBD1 (5 bases). Germline V lookup: CDR1 SQVTM, CDR2 ANQGSEA. This CDR3 has 13 amino acids. The V end lost 3 bases, the J end lost 8 bases, and 16 bases lay between the germline ends. DNA for the CDR3: TGCAGCGTTGACATAGGGACGGGGAACGGCTACACCTTC. Amino acid sequence: CSVDIGTGNGYTF.

This clonotype was detected ten times or more. This sequence joins TRBV7-2 and TRBJ2-2; 12 nucleotides match TRBD2. The germline gives CDR1 SGHTA, CDR2 FQGNSA. V was clipped by 5 bases and J by 5 bases; unmatched bases: 6. This CDR3 has 16 amino acids. The CDR3 is CASSRGTSGLTGELFF. CDR3 DNA: TGTGCCAGCAGCCGCGGGACTAGCGGGCTAACCGGGGAGCTGTTTTTT.

The chain joins TRBV6-1 to TRBJ2-5, with 8 nucleotides matching TRBD2. The trim removed 2 bases at V and 2 bases at J, leaving 4 bases unmatched. Germline V gene sequence: CDR1 MNHNS, CDR2 SASEGT. The CDR3 runs to 15 residues. The CDR3 sequence: CASSELPGGQETQYF. CDR3 DNA sequence: TGTGCCAGCAGTGAACTACCGGGGGGGCAAGAGACCCAGTACTTC.

This clonotype was found many times. A much more abundant neighbour one base away suggests this may be a read error. V and J are TRBV12-3 or TRBV12-4 and TRBJ2-7, with unresolved D. V dropped 6 bases and J dropped 3 bases, with 12 bases sitting between them. This CDR3 has 13 residues. The CDR3 here is CASSHTVIYEQYF. In nucleotides, the CDR3 is TGTGCCAGCAGCCACACGGTGATCTACGAGCAGTACTTC.

This clonotype was seen repeatedly, ten times or more. The V and J genes are TRBV7-3 and TRBJ2-4; TRBD2 is a possible D gene (5 bases). Between the trimmed V and J ends, which lost 5 bases and 0 bases, there was a span of 14 bases. The germline V gene has CDR1 SGHTA and CDR2 FQGTGA. The CDR3 consists of 16 residues. The CDR3: CASSPAAGQAKNIQYF. The CDR3 nucleotides are TGTGCCAGCAGCCCAGCGGCAGGTCAAGCCAAAAACATTCAGTACTTC.

This clonotype was recorded many times. This chain links TRBV20-1 with TRBJ2-7; TRBD2 is a possible D gene (6 bases). Trimming removed 6 bases at V and 3 bases at J, with 18 bases between. The CDR3 is made up of 14 amino acids. Germline V gene sequence: CDR1 DFQATT, CDR2 SNEGSKA (reference sequence). Here the CDR3 reads CSARPTSLLYEQYF. Written as DNA, the CDR3 is TGCAGTGCCAGACCAACTAGCCTTCTCTACGAGCAGTACTTC.

This clonotype was recorded at least ten times. A much larger clone differs from this one at a single base, so this may be a read error. V is TRBV11-3 and J is TRBJ2-7; D could derive from TRBD1 or TRBD2 (5 bases each). This CDR3 has 11 amino acids. Germline CDR1 SGHNT, CDR2 YENEEA. The CDR3 bases are TGTGTCAGCAGCTTGGGAAGGGGACCTAACTTC. Translating gives CVSSLGRGPNF.

This clonotype was seen at least ten times. The chain combines TRBV5-1 with TRBJ2-1, with 7 nucleotides matching TRBD1. Unmatched junction bases numbered 5, after V lost 1 base and J lost 4 bases. The CDR3 is made up of 15 amino acids. Germline CDR1 SGHRS, CDR2 YFSETQ. The DNA for the CDR3 is TGCGCCAGCAGCTTGAGAGGGGGCGGGTACAATGAGCAGTTCTTC. Amino acid sequence: CASSLRGGGYNEQFF.

Points on this clonotype: Because it lacks the conserved phenylalanine or tryptophan at the end, this CDR3 is likely a read error. The chain joins TRBV15 to TRBJ1-2; TRBD1 matches at 8 bases. This CDR3 contains 16 residues. The ends lost 0 bases at V and 8 bases at J; junction bases unmatched: 11. Germline assignment: CDR1 LNHNV and CDR2 YYDKDF (reference sequence). The CDR3 DNA follows: TGTGCCACCAGCAGAGATACCCCGACAGGGGTGGAAGGCTACACCCTT. It specifies CATSRDTPTGVEGYTL.

The chain recombines TRBV7-9 with TRBJ2-3; D could derive from TRBD1 or TRBD2 (5 bases each). The CDR3 sequence is 15 residues long. V was pared by 4 bases and J by 3 bases, with 14 bases between. In germline, CDR1 is SEHNR, CDR2 FQNEAQ (reference sequence). CDR3 sequence reads: CASSSPTWGTDTQYF. In DNA, the CDR3 is TGTGCCAGCAGCTCCCCCACCTGGGGGACAGATACGCAGTATTTT.

On this clonotype: The missing conserved phenylalanine or tryptophan at the end of this CDR3 makes a read error likely. The J gene is TRBJ2-5, the V gene TRBV6-6, with D perhaps TRBD1 (5 bases). Looked up from germline, CDR1 is MNHNY and CDR2 is SVGAGI (reference sequence). CDR3 length: 17 residues. CDR3 nucleotides: TGCGCCAGCAGTTACGCTCTGCCAGGGCAGGGACAAGAGACCCAGTACCTC. The encoded protein is CASSYALPGQGQETQYL.

This clonotype appeared many times. As DNA, the CDR3 is TGCGCCAGCAGCCAAGAGGCTAGCGGAGGGCGCGAGCAGTACTTC. It codes for CASSQEASGGREQYF. The chain joins TRBV4-3 to TRBJ2-7; 7 bases fit TRBD2. Per the germline V gene, CDR1 is LGHNA and CDR2 is YSLEER. This CDR3 has 15 amino acids. Unmatched junction bases numbered 8, after V lost 0 bases and J lost 6 bases.

This clonotype has just a few counts. The chain employs TRBV5-1 and TRBJ2-3; D is ambiguous. Germline V CDR1 and CDR2: SGHRS, YFSETQ. CDR3 length: 15 residues. Trimming took 2 bases from V and 6 from J, leaving 16 bases between them. The CDR3: CASSFDGRVIDTQYF. CDR3 nucleotides: TGCGCCAGCAGCTTTGACGGTCGGGTGATCGATACGCAGTATTTT.

On this clonotype: Compared with germline, one end of the junction differs, possibly owing to a read error. The rearrangement uses TRBV6-2 or TRBV6-3 and TRBJ2-7, with 11 bases matching TRBD2. Germline V gives CDR1 MNHEY, CDR2 SVGEGT. The CDR3 totals 15 residues. The CDR3 sequence: CASSLSGTSGYERYF. The CDR3 DNA is TGTGCCAGCAGTCTCTCCGGGACTAGCGGCTACGAGCGGTACTTC.

As to this clonotype: This may be a read error, as it is one base from a much larger clone. The chain uses TRBV6-5 and TRBJ1-2; D is perhaps TRBD1 (5 bases). The V end lost 5 bases, the J end lost 3 bases, and 10 bases lay between the germline ends. Germline CDR1 is MNHEY and CDR2 is SVGAGI. The CDR3 has 13 residues. CDR3 in amino acids: CASSHGGDYGYTF. In nucleotides, the CDR3 is TGTGCCAGCAGTCACGGGGGAGACTATGGCTACACCTTC.

This clonotype was found many times. This sequence joins TRBV12-3 or TRBV12-4 and TRBJ1-1; TRBD1 agrees at 7 bases. Trimming took 3 bases from V and 4 from J; bases not matched to a gene: 2. The CDR3 consists of 13 residues. Here the CDR3 DNA reads TGTGCCAGCAGTTTGAACAGGGGCACTGAAGCTTTCTTT. Its translation: CASSLNRGTEAFF.

This clonotype was counted at least ten times. The chain uses TRBV5-1 and TRBJ2-4, with D tentatively TRBD1 or TRBD2 (5 bases each). The CDR3 contains 14 residues. Germline V gene sequence: CDR1 SGHRS, CDR2 YFSETQ. V lost 0 bases, J lost 1 base, and 5 bases lay in between. CDR3 coding DNA: TGCGCCAGCAGCTTGGGGGGGGCCAAAAACATTCAGTACTTC. This sequence encodes CASSLGGAKNIQYF.

This clonotype came up once. The chain carries TRBV7-9 and TRBJ2-2, with D possibly being TRBD1 (6 bases). Looked up from germline, CDR1 is SEHNR and CDR2 is FQNEAQ (reference sequence). With 2 bases removed from V and 4 bases from J, the gap between germline ends came to 17 bases. CDR3 size: 17 residues. CDR3 sequence reads: CASSLNQGQDGTGELFF. DNA of the CDR3: TGTGCCAGCAGCTTAAACCAGGGGCAGGATGGCACCGGGGAGCTGTTTTTT.

The chain carries TRBV7-2 and TRBJ1-3; D is unresolved. V was shortened by 4 bases and J by 7 bases, with 8 bases between the two germline ends. The CDR3 extends over 12 amino acids. CDR1 and CDR2 (germline): SGHTA, FQGNSA. CDR3 bases: TGTGCCAGCAGCTCCTTGGCGAACACCATATATTTT. This encodes CASSSLANTIYF. The full variable domain, completed using reference TRBV7-2 and TRBJ1-3, is GAGVSQSPSNKVTEKGKDVELRCDPISGHTALYWYRQSLGQGLEFLIYFQGNSAPDKSGLPSDRFSAERTGGSVSTLTIQRTQQEDSAVYLCASSSLANTIYFGEGSWLTVV.

Many counts were recorded for this clonotype. This sequence joins TRBV5-8 and TRBJ2-5; 7 nucleotides match TRBD1. Germline V gene sequence: CDR1 SGHTS, CDR2 YDEGEE. There are 14 residues in the CDR3. V dropped 0 bases and J dropped 5; count of bases not matched to a gene: 4. The CDR3 coding sequence is TGTGCCAGCAGCTTGGAGACAGGGTCCGAGACCCAGTACTTC. Its translation: CASSLETGSETQYF.

The V and J genes are TRBV20-1 and TRBJ2-5; TRBD1 might be the D (9 bases). V lost 4 bases and J lost 4, with 25 bases in between. Germline CDR1 DFQATT, CDR2 SNEGSKA (reference sequence). There are 17 residues in the CDR3. The chain's CDR3 is CSANGYRGREVGETQYF. CDR3 in DNA: TGCAGTGCTAATGGCTACAGGGGGCGGGAGGTTGGAGAGACCCAGTACTTC.

This clonotype has ten or more counts. V and J are TRBV19 and TRBJ1-3, with D unclear. Trimming shortened V by 5 bases and J by 0 bases, and 11 bases separated the two germline ends. This CDR3 contains 15 residues. Germline CDR1 reads LNHDA; CDR2 reads SQIVND (reference sequence). CDR3 loop: CASSFDTASGNTIYF. The DNA for the CDR3 is TGTGCCAGTAGTTTTGACACGGCCTCTGGAAACACCATATATTTT.

This clonotype was seen ten or more times. The gene calls are TRBV4-3 and TRBJ2-7; TRBD1 aligns across 11 bases. This CDR3 contains 16 residues. V trimming: 4 bases; J trimming: 3 bases; junction bases outside the gene matches: 8. Germline loops: CDR1 LGHNA, CDR2 YSLEER. The CDR3 DNA reads TGCGCCAGCAGCCCATCCGGTGGGACAGGGGGCTACGAGCAGTACTTC. This gives the protein CASSPSGGTGGYEQYF.

This clonotype was detected many times. A read error may be the cause here, since a much bigger clone is one base away. V gene TRBV20-1 combines with J gene TRBJ2-7; 9 bases match TRBD2. V lost 6 bases and J lost 6; bases outside the gene matches: 12. Germline V gene data show CDR1 as DFQATT and CDR2 as SNEGSKA (reference sequence). This CDR3 has 14 residues. The CDR3: CSAVAGEGRTEQYF. CDR3 in DNA: TGCAGTGCCGTAGCGGGAGAGGGAAGGACCGAGCAGTACTTC.

This clonotype has at least ten counts. CDR3 sequence (DNA): TGTGCCGCCCGTGGGTGGCGGGAAGTCGGCGATGAGCAGTTCTTC. Translating it yields CAARGWREVGDEQFF. This chain joins TRBV6-6 and TRBJ2-1; TRBD2 is a possible D gene (6 bases). The CDR3 totals 15 residues. Germline assignment: CDR1 MNHNY and CDR2 SVGAGI (reference sequence). With 11 bases removed from V and 8 bases from J, the gap between germline ends came to 25 bases.

Worth noting for this clonotype: A much larger clone lies a single base off, so this may be a read error. The chain recombines TRBV27 with TRBJ1-2; 12 bases map to TRBD1. V dropped 5 bases and J dropped 7; count of bases not matched to a gene: 8. CDR3 size: 15 residues. Germline CDR1 MNHEY, CDR2 SMNVEV (reference sequence). CDR3 coding DNA: TGTGCCAGCAGTACTATCGGGACAGGGGGCGGTGGCTACACCTTC. Translating it yields CASSTIGTGGGGYTF.

In its sample, this clonotype was seen many times. A much larger clone is a single base away; this may be a read error. The V call is TRBV6-6, the J call TRBJ1-6, with D possibly TRBD1 on 6 matching bases. V was trimmed by 5 bases and J by 5 bases, leaving 16 bases between them. CDR1 and CDR2 (germline): MNHNY, SVGAGI (reference sequence). This CDR3 has 16 residues. The CDR3 is CASSHRRGGNNSPLHF. In nucleotides, the CDR3 is TGTGCCAGCAGTCATCGCAGGGGAGGTAATAATTCACCCCTCCACTTT.